The text below deals with one T cell receptor beta chain. This entry is derived from a study of T-cell reconstitution after alpha-beta-depleted transplantation in children. Preparation of the TCRbeta library used unique molecular identifiers. TCRdb ran MiXCR on the PCR reads and lists one entry per CDR3 protein. This sample has around 400,000 distinct CDR3 sequences; around 20% occur once, and the top ten carry 3.8%. Trimming at V came to 7 bases and at J to 7 bases, leaving 7 bases not matched to a gene. The V gene's germline CDR1 is MNHNS and CDR2 SASEGT. CDR3 size: 14 residues. The chain recombines TRBV6-1 with TRBJ2-7; 13 positions agree with TRBD2. The receptor's source is a human donor who donated a stem cell graft to a child with acute myeloid leukemia. The sequencing here drew on PBMCs from the stem cell graft donor, taken from the stem cell graft. The CDR3: CASTKLAGGPEQYF. The CDR3 coding sequence is TGTGCCAGCACCAAACTAGCGGGAGGGCCGGAGCAGTACTTC.